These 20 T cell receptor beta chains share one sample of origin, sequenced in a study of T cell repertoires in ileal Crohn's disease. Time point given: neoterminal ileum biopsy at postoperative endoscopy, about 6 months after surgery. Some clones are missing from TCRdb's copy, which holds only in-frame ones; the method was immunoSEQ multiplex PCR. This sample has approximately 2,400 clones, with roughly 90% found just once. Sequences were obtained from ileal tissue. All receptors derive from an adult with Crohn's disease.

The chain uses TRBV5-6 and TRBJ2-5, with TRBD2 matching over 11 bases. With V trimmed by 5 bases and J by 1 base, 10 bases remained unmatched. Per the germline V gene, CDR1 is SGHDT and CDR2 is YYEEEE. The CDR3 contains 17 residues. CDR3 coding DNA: TGTGCCAGCAGTCCGCTCCCCCTAGCGGGGGGCCAAGAGACCCAGTACTTC. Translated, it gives CASSPLPLAGGQETQYF. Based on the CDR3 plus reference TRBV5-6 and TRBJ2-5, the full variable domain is DAGVTQSPTHLIKTRGQQVTLRCSPKSGHDTVSWYQQALGQGPQFIFQYYEEEERQRGNFPDRFSGHQFPNYSSELNVNALLLGDSALYLCASSPLPLAGGQETQYFGPGTRLLVL.

The CDR3 region is CASSLGAGGFPDTQYF. The CDR3 region has the DNA TGTGCCAGCAGTTTAGGGGCGGGAGGGTTCCCAGATACGCAGTATTTT. J is TRBJ2-3 and V is TRBV28; 9 nucleotides match TRBD2. Germline values: CDR1 MDHEN, CDR2 SYDVKM. V shed 2 bases, J shed 4 bases, and the junction held 7 bases outside the gene matches. The CDR3 sequence is 16 residues long.

Here the CDR3 reads CASSVDGNYGYTF. The CDR3 DNA is TGCGCCAGCAGCGTGGACGGGAACTATGGCTACACCTTC. The chain joins TRBV5-1 to TRBJ1-2; D call uncertain. The CDR3 contains 13 residues. Germline lookup yields CDR1 SGHRS and CDR2 YFSETQ. Trimming pared 4 bases from V and 2 bases from J, leaving 9 bases between.

The CDR3, as DNA: TGTGCCAGCAGCTCGTGGAGGAGGGGGGAGCAGTACTTC. It specifies CASSSWRRGEQYF. This rearrangement joins TRBV7-9 to TRBJ2-7, with D perhaps given as TRBD1 or TRBD2 (6 bases each). Germline V gene data show CDR1 as SEHNR and CDR2 as FQNEAQ (reference sequence). The germline V and J ends were trimmed by 4 bases and 7 bases, with 14 bases remaining between them. The CDR3 has 13 amino acids.

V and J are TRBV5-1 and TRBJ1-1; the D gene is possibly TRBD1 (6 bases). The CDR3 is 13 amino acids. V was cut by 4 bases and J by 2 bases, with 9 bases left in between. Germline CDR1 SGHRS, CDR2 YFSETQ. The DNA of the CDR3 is TGCGCCAGCAGCGCGACAGGAAACACTGAAGCTTTCTTT. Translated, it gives CASSATGNTEAFF.

The CDR3 bases are TGTGCCAGCAGTCGCGCAGGGGGAAGCTATGGCTACACCTTC. It codes for CASSRAGGSYGYTF. The chain uses TRBV6-5 and TRBJ1-2, with 7 positions matching TRBD1. The V gene's germline CDR1 is MNHEY and CDR2 SVGAGI. The J segment lost 4 bases and the V segment lost 5 bases, leaving 7 bases of the junction unmatched. The CDR3 length is 14 residues.

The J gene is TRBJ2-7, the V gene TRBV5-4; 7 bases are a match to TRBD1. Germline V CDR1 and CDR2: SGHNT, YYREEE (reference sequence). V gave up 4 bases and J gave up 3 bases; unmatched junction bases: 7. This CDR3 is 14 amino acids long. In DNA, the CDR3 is TGTGCCAGCAGCCATCCGGGACAGAGCTACGAGCAGTACTTC. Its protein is CASSHPGQSYEQYF.

CDR3 in amino acids: CATSRGVQTEKLFF. The CDR3 DNA reads TGTGCCACCAGCAGAGGGGTCCAGACTGAAAAACTGTTTTTT. The rearrangement joins TRBV15 to TRBJ1-4; no definite D call. The V gene lost 1 base and the J gene lost 7 bases, with 10 bases spanning the gap. Germline V gene data show CDR1 as LNHNV and CDR2 as YYDKDF (reference sequence). This CDR3 is built from 14 residues.

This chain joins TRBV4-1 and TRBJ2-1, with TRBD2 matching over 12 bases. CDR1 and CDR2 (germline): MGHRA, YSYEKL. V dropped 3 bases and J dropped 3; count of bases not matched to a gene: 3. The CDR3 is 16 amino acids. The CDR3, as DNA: TGCGCCAGCAGCCACCCGACTAGCGGGAGCTACAATGAGCAGTTCTTC. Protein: CASSHPTSGSYNEQFF.

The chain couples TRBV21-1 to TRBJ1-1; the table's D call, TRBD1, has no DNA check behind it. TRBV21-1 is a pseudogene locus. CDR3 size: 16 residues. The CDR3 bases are TGTGCCAGCAGCAAAGGAGCACTACAGGGTAACCCTGAAGCTTTCTTT. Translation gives CASSKGALQGNPEAFF.

The CDR3 loop reads CASSLGGDRGSKNIQYF. The CDR3 bases are TGTGCCAGTAGTCTAGGGGGGGACAGGGGTTCCAAAAACATTCAGTACTTC. The rearrangement uses TRBV19 and TRBJ2-4; TRBD1 aligns across 10 bases. The V gene's germline CDR1 is LNHDA and CDR2 SQIVND (reference sequence). V was clipped by 5 bases and J by 2 bases; unmatched bases: 9. The CDR3 is 17 amino acids.

The CDR3 nucleotides are TGCGCCAGCACCCGGGACAGGGGAAGGGAGACCCAGTACTTC. Translating it yields CASTRDRGRETQYF. The chain combines TRBV5-1 with TRBJ2-5; TRBD1 matches 10 bases. CDR1 and CDR2 (germline): SGHRS, YFSETQ. There are 14 residues in the CDR3. V lost 6 bases to trimming and J lost 5 bases; unmatched junction nucleotides: 7. Full variable domain (missing parts from reference TRBV5-1 and TRBJ2-5): KAGVTQTPRYLIKTRGQQVTLSCSPISGHRSVSWYQQTPGQGLQFLFEYFSETQRNKGNFPGRFSGRQFSNSRSEMNVSTLELGDSALYLCASTRDRGRETQYFGPGTRLLVL.

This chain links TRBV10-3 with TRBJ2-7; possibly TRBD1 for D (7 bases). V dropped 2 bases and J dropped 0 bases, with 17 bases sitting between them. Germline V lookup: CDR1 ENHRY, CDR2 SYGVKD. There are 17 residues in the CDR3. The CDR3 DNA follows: TGTGCCATCAGTGAGCCCCAGGGGGGAATTTACTCCTACGAGCAGTACTTC. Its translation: CAISEPQGGIYSYEQYF.

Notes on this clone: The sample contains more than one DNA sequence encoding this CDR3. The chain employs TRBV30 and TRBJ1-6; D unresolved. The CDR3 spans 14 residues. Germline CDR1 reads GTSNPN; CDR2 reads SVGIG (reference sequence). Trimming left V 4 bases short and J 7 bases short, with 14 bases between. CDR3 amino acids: CAWKGGQENSPLHF. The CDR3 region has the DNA TGTGCCTGGAAGGGAGGGCAGGAGAATTCACCCCTCCACTTT.

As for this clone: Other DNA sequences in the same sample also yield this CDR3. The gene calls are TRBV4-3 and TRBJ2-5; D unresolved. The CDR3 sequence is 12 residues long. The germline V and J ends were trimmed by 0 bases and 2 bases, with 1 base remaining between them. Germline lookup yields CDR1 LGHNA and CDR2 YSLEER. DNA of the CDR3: TGCGCCAGCAGCCAAGATCAAGAGACCCAGTACTTC. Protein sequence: CASSQDQETQYF.

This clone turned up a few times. The CDR3: CASSSGEGNEQFF. The CDR3 nucleotides read TGTGCCAGCAGCTCGGGAGAGGGGAATGAGCAGTTCTTC. This sequence joins TRBV7-3 and TRBJ2-1, with a tentative D call TRBD2 (6 bases). Germline CDR1 reads SGHTA; CDR2 reads FQGTGA. The CDR3 covers 13 residues. The ends were cut back, 4 bases at V and 7 bases at J, with 11 bases in the middle.

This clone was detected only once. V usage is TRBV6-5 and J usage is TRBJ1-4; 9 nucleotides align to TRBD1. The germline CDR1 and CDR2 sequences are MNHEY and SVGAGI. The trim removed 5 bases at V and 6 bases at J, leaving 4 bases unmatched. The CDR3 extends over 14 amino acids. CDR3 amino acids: CASSGTGLDEKLFF. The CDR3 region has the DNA TGTGCCAGCAGTGGGACAGGGTTAGATGAAAAACTGTTTTTT.

This chain's CDR3 is CASDLAGVTDTQYF. The DNA of the CDR3 is TGCGCCAGCGACTTAGCGGGAGTCACAGATACGCAGTATTTT. This chain links TRBV10-1 with TRBJ2-3, with 9 bases lining up with TRBD2. From germline, CDR1 is WNHNN and CDR2 SYGVQD (reference sequence). The CDR3 is 14 residues long. The junction had 5 bases not matched to a gene; V was cut back by 8 bases and J by 2 bases.

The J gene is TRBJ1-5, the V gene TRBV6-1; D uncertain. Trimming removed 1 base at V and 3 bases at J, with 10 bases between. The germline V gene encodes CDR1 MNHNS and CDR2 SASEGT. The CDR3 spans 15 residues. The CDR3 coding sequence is TGTGCCAGCAGTGAAGGTCCCAGCTCCAATCAGCCCCAGCATTTT. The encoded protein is CASSEGPSSNQPQHF.

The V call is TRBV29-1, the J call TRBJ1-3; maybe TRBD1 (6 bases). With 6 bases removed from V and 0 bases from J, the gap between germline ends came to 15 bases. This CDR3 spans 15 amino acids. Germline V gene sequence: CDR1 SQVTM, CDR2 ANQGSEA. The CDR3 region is CSVARVDSSGNTIYF. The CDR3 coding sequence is TGCAGCGTCGCTAGAGTGGACAGCTCTGGAAACACCATATATTTT.